The present entry profiles one T cell receptor (beta chain) with its context. V lost 5 bases, J lost 5 bases, and 13 bases lay in between. Germline assignment: CDR1 ENHRY and CDR2 SYGVKD. The CDR3 sequence is 13 residues long. Original handling: Scientists estimated how many nucleated cells there were by amplifying reference gene primers. Some clones are missing from TCRdb's copy, which holds only in-frame ones; the method was immunoSEQ multiplex PCR. V and J calls and clone size are those listed in that table; D and trimming were worked out from the DNA. The sample has about 200,000 clones; roughly 86% are singletons. The data were taken from a study of blood T cell repertoires in COVID-19.

Sequenced input: peripheral blood. This sequence originates from a man aged 60 to 69 with acute or convalescent COVID-19. This rearrangement joins TRBV10-3 to TRBJ2-7; TRBD2 is a possible D gene (6 bases). The CDR3 spells CAISIGPGDEQYF. In DNA, the CDR3 is TGTGCCATCAGTATAGGACCGGGGGACGAGCAGTACTTC.